This TCR beta chain was captured by sequencing in a study of T cell changes during pregnancy in multiple sclerosis (dated by TCRdb to between 2019 and 2020). Some background on the complete study: Changes in the T cell repertoire over the course of pregnancy were examined in this study in women with multiple sclerosis.

Worth noting for this clone: What antigen it recognizes has not been identified. Nothing much larger sits one base from this clone, and base qualities are not available.

The library came from the immunoSEQ multiplex PCR assay. TCRdb stores this immuneACCESS table with in-frame sequences only. Part of the clones is absent; in the studies checked, under half of the shortfall reflects unresolved V genes, and no reason is known for the rest. This sample holds about 67,000 clones; more than 85% were observed only once. In total, the top ten clones hold under 1.5% of the sample. From the cysteine up to the phenylalanine, the CDR3 has a length of 13 residues. The only DNA kept is the CDR3, 39 bases in frame from the first base. A distance of 10 bases separates the germline ends of V and J, which lose 6 bases and 1 base respectively. The germline V gene sets CDR1 to MNHEY and CDR2 to SVGAGI.

Recombination connected TRBV6-5 to TRBJ2-7, with no confidently assigned D gene. The sequencing used peripheral blood, collected in the second trimester of pregnancy. The sequence was obtained from a female donor with multiple sclerosis, enrolled in a pregnancy study. CDR3 region: CASRYSYSYEQYF. The DNA sequence follows: TGTGCCAGCAGATACAGCTATTCCTACGAGCAGTACTTC.